These 16 T cell receptor beta chains share one sample of origin, sequenced in a study of Ad26.COV2.S vaccination and SARS-CoV-2 variants. Sequencing was performed with immunoSEQ multiplex PCR; in TCRdb, only in-frame clones are kept and a portion is missing. The sample holds about 280,000 clones, over 75% seen once. Treatment described: about 20 received Ad26.COV2.S at low or high dose, single or two shots; roughly five received placebo; per-sample allocation not given. Sampling was performed 63 days after the first vaccine or placebo injection. This sample comprised peripheral blood, obtained in a trial of Ad26.COV2.S vaccine versus placebo. The receptor source for this set is a person aged 18-60 years who received the Ad26.COV2.S COVID-19 vaccine or a placebo.

V gene TRBV3-1 (or the pseudogene TRBV3-2) combines with J gene TRBJ2-3, with D hard to call. The V end was cut by 7 bases, the J end by 3 bases, with 17 bases between. CDR3 length: 15 residues. Germline CDR1 and CDR2: LGHDT and YNNKEL (reference sequence). CDR3 residues: CASKRAWGLTDTQYF. In DNA form, the CDR3 reads TGTGCCAGCAAGCGCGCTTGGGGTTTGACAGATACGCAGTATTTT.

The V call is TRBV7-9, the J call TRBJ1-1; a weak D match, TRBD1 (6 bases). With 3 bases removed from V and 1 base from J, the gap between germline ends came to 12 bases. Looked up from germline, CDR1 is SEHNR and CDR2 is FQNEAQ (reference sequence). CDR3 length: 15 residues. The DNA for the CDR3 is TGTGCCAGCAGCTTGACCGTGGGACAGAACACTGAAGCTTTCTTT. Its translation: CASSLTVGQNTEAFF.

This clone showed up just once. The V gene is TRBV5-1, the J gene TRBJ2-1, with 11 positions matching TRBD2. Germline assignment: CDR1 SGHRS and CDR2 YFSETQ. This CDR3 comprises 15 residues. Trimming at V came to 0 bases and at J to 8 bases, leaving 4 bases not matched to a gene. CDR3 residues: CASSLDSGRVYEQFF. For the CDR3, the DNA is TGCGCCAGCAGCTTGGATAGCGGGAGGGTATATGAGCAGTTCTTC.

The sample holds a few counts of this clone. The rearrangement links TRBV28 to TRBJ1-5; 9 bases match TRBD1. V shed 4 bases, J shed 4 bases, and the junction held 5 bases outside the gene matches. The CDR3 spans 15 residues. Germline CDR1 and CDR2: MDHEN and SYDVKM. CDR3 region: CASSSNGQGNQPQHF. The CDR3 DNA reads TGTGCCAGCAGTTCCAACGGACAGGGGAATCAGCCCCAGCATTTT.

CDR3 in DNA: TGTGCCAGCTGTGGGGAGTGGGATTATGGCTACACCTTC. This gives the protein CASCGEWDYGYTF. The chain has TRBV28 and TRBJ1-2; D gene unclear. The CDR3 length is 13 residues. Trimming left V 8 bases short and J 5 bases short, with 15 bases between. The germline V gene encodes CDR1 MDHEN and CDR2 SYDVKM.

V usage is TRBV9 and J usage is TRBJ2-2, with a possible D match to TRBD1 (6 bases). CDR3 length equals 17 residues. Germline V gene sequence: CDR1 SGDLS, CDR2 YYNGEE. V lost 0 bases and J lost 3, with 15 bases in between. The CDR3 DNA sequence: TGTGCCAGCAGCGTAGCAAGGGGGACCGTTCACACCGGGGAGCTGTTTTTT. This codes for CASSVARGTVHTGELFF.

V is TRBV14 and J is TRBJ2-7, with TRBD1 identical over 7 bases. The CDR3 is made up of 13 amino acids. Germline V CDR1 and CDR2: SGHDN, FVKESK. The ends lost 5 bases at V and 2 bases at J; junction bases unmatched: 3. The CDR3 sequence is CASSNGQAYEQYF. CDR3 nucleotides: TGTGCCAGCAGCAACGGACAGGCCTACGAGCAGTACTTC.

This clone was observed a single time. This chain connects TRBV6-5 to TRBJ2-7, with D possibly TRBD1 on 6 matching bases. The CDR3 totals 15 residues. V lost 5 bases and J lost 2, with 16 bases in between. Germline V lookup: CDR1 MNHEY, CDR2 SVGAGI. The CDR3 loop reads CASSPGTQAAYEQYF. As DNA, the CDR3 is TGTGCCAGCAGTCCCGGGACACAGGCCGCCTACGAGCAGTACTTC.

The J gene is TRBJ1-4, the V gene TRBV29-1; 9 bases align to TRBD1. Trimming took 2 bases from V and 10 from J; bases not matched to a gene: 5. Germline V gene data show CDR1 as SQVTM and CDR2 as ANQGSEA. There are 13 residues in the CDR3. This chain's CDR3 is CSVESTGGPKLFF. The DNA for the CDR3 is TGCAGCGTTGAATCGACAGGGGGGCCAAAACTGTTTTTT.

The V gene is TRBV5-1, the J gene TRBJ2-7, with D possibly matching TRBD1 (6 bases). Trimming pared 8 bases from V and 4 bases from J, leaving 19 bases between. This CDR3 comprises 14 residues. Germline loops: CDR1 SGHRS, CDR2 YFSETQ. The CDR3 DNA reads TGCGCCAGTACGCCCGGGACAAACTCTTACGAGCAGTACTTC. Translating it yields CASTPGTNSYEQYF. Full variable domain (remainder filled in from reference TRBV5-1 and TRBJ2-7): KAGVTQTPRYLIKTRGQQVTLSCSPISGHRSVSWYQQTPGQGLQFLFEYFSETQRNKGNFPGRFSGRQFSNSRSEMNVSTLELGDSALYLCASTPGTNSYEQYFGPGTRLTVT.

The rearrangement joins TRBV19 to TRBJ2-3, with D unresolved. V gave up 2 bases and J gave up 2 bases, with 8 bases separating them. The CDR3 is 14 residues long. The germline CDR1 and CDR2 sequences are LNHDA and SQIVND (reference sequence). The chain's CDR3 is CASSIRWTTDTQYF. The CDR3 bases are TGTGCCAGTAGTATAAGGTGGACCACAGATACGCAGTATTTT.

The table lists this clone with a count of one. The chain links TRBV5-1 to TRBJ2-3; D perhaps matches TRBD2 (6 bases). CDR1 and CDR2 (germline): SGHRS, YFSETQ. CDR3 length: 19 residues. V was clipped by 2 bases and J by 0 bases, with 22 bases between them. CDR3 loop: CASSLAGRTAHISTDTQYF. The CDR3 nucleotides read TGCGCCAGCAGCTTAGCGGGTCGCACAGCTCATATTAGCACAGATACGCAGTATTTT.

This clone was observed a single time. This sequence joins TRBV9 and TRBJ2-1; D uncertain. The V gene's germline CDR1 is SGDLS and CDR2 YYNGEE. The CDR3 is 15 amino acids. Trimming removed 0 bases from V and 6 bases from J, with 13 bases in between. The CDR3 bases are TGTGCCAGCAGCGTAGGGCAAAAACCACGCAATGAGCAGTTCTTC. It yields the protein CASSVGQKPRNEQFF.

V usage is TRBV7-2 and J usage is TRBJ2-1; 9 positions agree with TRBD2. CDR1 is SGHTA, CDR2 FQGNSA, per germline. The CDR3 length is 15 residues. V dropped 3 bases and J dropped 7; count of bases not matched to a gene: 7. CDR3 in amino acids: CASSFGLAGWNEQFF. DNA of the CDR3: TGTGCCAGCAGCTTTGGGCTAGCGGGGTGGAATGAGCAGTTCTTC.

V is TRBV29-1 and J is TRBJ2-5; D could derive from TRBD1 or TRBD2 (5 bases each). This CDR3 is 12 amino acids long. Germline V gives CDR1 SQVTM, CDR2 ANQGSEA. V lost 4 bases and J lost 3, with 9 bases in between. The CDR3 reads CSVAVGEETQYF. The CDR3 bases are TGCAGCGTTGCGGTGGGGGAAGAGACCCAGTACTTC.

The chain carries TRBV12-3 or TRBV12-4 and TRBJ1-1; D ambiguous. V gave up 6 bases and J gave up 1 base, with 9 bases separating them. The CDR3 has 13 amino acids. For the CDR3, the DNA is TGTGCCAGCAGACTGGAAGAGAACACTGAAGCTTTCTTT. Its protein is CASRLEENTEAFF.